This TCR beta chain was observed in a study of CD8 T cells in ankylosing spondylitis (dated by TCRdb to the late 2010s). About the study as a whole: To find TCR variants linked to disease, the study profiled T cell receptor beta repertoires in ankylosing spondylitis patients and healthy donors. Peripheral blood was sampled, and synovial fluid was additionally collected from ankylosing spondylitis patients. The whole study cohort included about a hundred healthy donors and around 25 ankylosing spondylitis patients.

V lost 9 bases and J lost 1 base, and the count of bases not matched to a germline gene is 4. The germline V gene yields KGHDR for CDR1 and SFDVKD for CDR2. The CDR3 spans 13 residues, from the cysteine through the phenylalanine. Of all the DNA, just the CDR3 is kept, 39 bases in frame from base 1. About this clonotype: The antigen it recognizes is unknown. Base-call qualities are not available, and no considerably larger clone is one nucleotide away.

Sequenced using an Illumina HiSeq 2500. Quantitative 5'-RACE with molecular barcodes was used to prepare TCR beta libraries. As for the original processing: Disease-linked TCR variants were identified with a new computational method built on a probabilistic model of VDJ rearrangement. TCRdb trimmed public reads at Q25 via fastp, called clones via MiXCR and kept in-frame beta chains. Under each unique CDR3 protein, matching rows form one entry showing the most common genes and DNA. The V and J calls reflect TCRdb's pipeline rather than the authors' work. Across this sample there are approximately 400,000 distinct CDR3 sequences, with roughly 26% seen only once. The biggest ten clones account for roughly 1% of the sample. The investigation overall reported the following: According to the report, matched synovial fluid samples from ankylosing spondylitis patients were significantly enriched for the disease-linked clones. The disease-linked clones showed a CD8+ phenotype and occurred at relatively low frequencies in peripheral blood. Blood from ankylosing spondylitis patients appeared to be characterized by a TCR beta motif made up of eight highly homologous amino acid variants. Some of the motif variants had been reported before in the synovial fluid and blood of reactive arthritis patients, a finding that suggests common disease-initiation mechanisms.

The chain joins TRBV24-1 to TRBJ1-1, with 7 junctional bases fitting TRBD1. The origin of this receptor is a male donor with ankylosing spondylitis. Specimen: blood, either unsorted or a sorted T cell fraction (not recorded which). The nucleotides read TGTGCCACCGGTACAGGGGCGAACACTGAAGCTTTCTTT. This encodes CATGTGANTEAFF.